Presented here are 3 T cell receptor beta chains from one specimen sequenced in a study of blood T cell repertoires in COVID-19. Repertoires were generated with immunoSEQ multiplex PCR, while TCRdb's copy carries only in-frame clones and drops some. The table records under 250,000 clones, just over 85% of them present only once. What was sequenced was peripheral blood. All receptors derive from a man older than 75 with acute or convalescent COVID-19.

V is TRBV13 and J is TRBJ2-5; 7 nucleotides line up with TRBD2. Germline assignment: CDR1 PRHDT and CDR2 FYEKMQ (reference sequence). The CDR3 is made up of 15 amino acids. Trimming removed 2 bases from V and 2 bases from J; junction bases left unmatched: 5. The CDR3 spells CASSLRSSGQETQYF. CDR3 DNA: TGTGCCAGCAGCTTACGGTCTAGCGGTCAAGAGACCCAGTACTTC.

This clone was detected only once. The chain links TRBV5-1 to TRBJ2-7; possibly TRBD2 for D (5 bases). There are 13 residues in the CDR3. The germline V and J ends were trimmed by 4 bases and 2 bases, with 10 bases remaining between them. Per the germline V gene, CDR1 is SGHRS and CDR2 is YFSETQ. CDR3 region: CASSPGYAYEQYF. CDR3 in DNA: TGCGCCAGCAGCCCGGGGTACGCCTACGAGCAGTACTTC.

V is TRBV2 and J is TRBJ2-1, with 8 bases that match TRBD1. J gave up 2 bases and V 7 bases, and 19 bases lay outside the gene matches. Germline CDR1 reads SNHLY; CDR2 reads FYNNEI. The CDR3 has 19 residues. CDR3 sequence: CASKRGTEYRQGTYNEQFF. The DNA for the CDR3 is TGTGCCAGCAAGAGGGGGACAGAATATAGACAGGGGACCTACAATGAGCAGTTCTTC.